This T cell receptor beta chain was profiled in a study of T cells in Graves' hyperthyroidism and ophthalmopathy (dated by TCRdb to the late 2010s). General notes on the study: Peripheral blood was collected at initial diagnosis, before any treatment. TCR V-J signatures able to tell the groups apart were searched for in a discovery cohort of some 100 patients, of whom around 42 had Graves' ophthalmopathy and around 56 had stable Graves' hyperthyroidism. Whether ophthalmopathy could be predicted prospectively was tested in an independent validation cohort made up of 18 to 20 hyperthyroidism patients plus 17 patients who later progressed to ophthalmopathy. The approximately 90 discovery patients were divided at random into training and test sets in a 7:3 ratio. In addition, the study compared T-cell repertoires in thyroid tissue and in blood from roughly 6 Graves' hyperthyroidism patients. After blood sampling, hyperthyroidism patients were treated with methimazole at a starting dose of 30 mg daily, and ophthalmopathy patients were treated with high-dose intravenous methylprednisolone. The paper reports TCR Vbeta CDR3 sequencing of approximately 140 peripheral blood samples: over 40 ophthalmopathy, 75 to 80 hyperthyroidism and approximately 17 progressor patients.

Graves' hyperthyroidism was defined as stable when no progression to ophthalmopathy occurred over 18 months of follow-up. The hyperthyroidism patients were between 18 and 65 years old and newly diagnosed, with a disease duration of less than 2 months. Any patient with an uncontrolled infection, another autoimmune disease, pregnancy or lactation was excluded. Diagnoses were based on clinical symptoms, serum thyroxine and TRAb, thyroid ultrasound and orbital computed tomography. PBMCs were isolated from about 9 ml of fresh peripheral blood by Ficoll-Paque density gradient centrifugation. Total RNA was extracted with Trizol reagent, and quality was checked on an Agilent 2100 Bioanalyzer. TCR beta CDR3 regions were amplified from RNA transcripts. A first-round RT-PCR of the TCR CDR3 used the HTBI primer set with the Qiagen OneStep RT-PCR kit. Libraries were constructed in a second round of multiplex PCR, after which size selection and purification were carried out. The libraries were sequenced on an Illumina HiSeq2000 using paired-end 100 bp reads. The published analysis was carried out like this. SOAPnuke was used to process the raw data, removing reads that contained adapters or uncalled bases, had a mean Phred below 15, or lacked an exact match to the constant primer or identifier. COPE v1.2.5 was used to merge the high-quality paired reads, and each unique nucleotide sequence was defined as a clonotype. MiTCR v1.1 was used to align the clonotypes against IMGT TRBV, TRBD and TRBJ reference segments. Analysis was restricted to V-J combinations with a frequency above 0.0001, which covered roughly 99% of repertoires. A TCS score was defined as the ratio of F50 (clonal expansion) to E x V (chaos), with BLOSUM62-based TCRdist applied between CDR3 peptides within each V-J. Welch's t-statistics and random forest reduced fewer than 550 V-J features to roughly 13, which were used in a naive Bayes classifier (R e1071). The public reads were reprocessed in TCRdb via fastp at Q25 and MiXCR, keeping in-frame beta chains. Every distinct CDR3 protein forms one entry, paired with its most common genes and DNA. What appears here as the V and J calls and clone size reflects TCRdb's work, not the paper's. The sample includes 380,000 or so distinct CDR3 sequences, with roughly 19% observed a single time. 3% to 4.5% of the sample lies in the top ten.

Trimming at the junction amounts to 3 bases on V and 1 base on J, and the germline ends lie 15 bases apart. The CDR3 runs 16 residues from the cysteine to the phenylalanine. Left in the record is the CDR3 DNA by itself, 48 bases read in frame from the first base. Taken from the germline V gene, the CDR1 and CDR2 loops are KGHSH and LQKENI. Overall results and qualifications from the work: Sample size was not statistically predetermined, and investigators were not blinded to group allocation. In validation, progression to ophthalmopathy was predicted by the model with around 71% sensitivity and under 85% specificity, a median of around 6.5 months before onset. In cross-validation, a model built on a 13 V-J signature told ophthalmopathy apart from stable hyperthyroidism with over 85% sensitivity and roughly 83% specificity, and in testing the same model reached 80%/75%. Blood samples also contained most of the expanded thyroid clonotypes (frequency above 0.001), which suggests that blood repertoires may reflect thyroid immune responses.

There are a few counts of this clonotype. Its antigen remains undetermined. No base quality information exists; no much larger clone differs at one position. The rearranged segments are TRBV18 and TRBJ1-2; TRBD1 is possibly the D segment (5 matching bases). Sequenced sample: blood. The clonotype comes from a woman under 30 with Graves' hyperthyroidism. The encoded CDR3 is CASSPPRGAFNYGYTF. At the DNA level, the sequence is TGTGCCAGCTCACCTCCCCGGGGCGCATTTAACTATGGCTACACCTTC.